This paragraph reports one TCR beta chain. Its antigen has not been determined. Within one base of it there is no much larger clone, and no base qualities were kept. These data come from a study of cytomegalovirus exposure and HLA in healthy donors (dated by TCRdb to 2016 to 2017). In the study overall: According to an earlier analysis of several hundred of the donors, 200 million or so T cells yielded 117 million unique TCR beta sequences and more than 250 Gb of sequence data. An early release that covered about 600 HLA-typed donors contained approximately 290 gigabases of sequencing data and around 80 million unique TCR sequences. Of the 350 to 400 genotyped donors, about 80% fell in the genetic ancestry cluster associated with self-reported Caucasian donors. The aim of the study was to test whether cataloging public T cell receptors could identify signatures of past pathogen exposure. Using immunosequencing, the study profiled T cell repertoires from fewer than 850 subjects and related those repertoires to cytomegalovirus serostatus. In addition to the first cohort of 666 subjects, a separate validation cohort of approximately 110 different subjects was used. High-throughput TCR immunosequencing, statistical association of individual TCRs with disease status, and machine learning were combined to predict cytomegalovirus infection status. To study patterns of TCR occurrence, a later analysis re-analyzed previously published TCR beta repertoires from 700 or so donors and added high-resolution HLA genotyping. Rather than using new phenotypic data, the later analysis identified candidate immune exposures from TCR beta sequences and from how often those sequences occurred across donors. An earlier analysis of several hundred of the donors applied high-throughput TCR beta sequencing to assess whether each TCR beta V gene segment acted as functional or pseudogenic. Alongside the repertoire data, information on donor age, sex, ethnicity and CMV serostatus was compiled. A later genetic analysis took genome-wide SNP genotypes for about 55% of the 666 donors and used that subset as a discovery cohort. All discovery cohort repertoires had been generated using a single sequencing platform. Both class I and class II loci were covered by HLA typing, at four-digit resolution. Typing coverage varied by locus: roughly 629-630 donors for A, B, C, DRB1 and DQB1; roughly 500 for DQA1; around 610 for DPA1; roughly 450 for DPB1. Several DR-DQ haplotypes were treated as single units for association and clustering because of strong linkage in the cohort. Among approximately 370 genotyped donors of the cohort, an average of around 240,000 unique TCR beta nucleotide sequences was sequenced per donor, of which about 18% were non-productive. The research as a whole found: Because HLA typing was missing for some donors at each locus, association tests included only the typed subset. A further reported finding was that TCR beta sequences accurately predicted the HLA-A and HLA-B alleles for most subjects in the first cohort. Immune exposure information for the cohort was limited to CMV serostatus. According to a later analysis, TCR association rates differed among HLA loci, with DRB1 alleles showing the most associated TCRs and HLA-C alleles showing the fewest. In a later analysis, most CMV-associated TCR beta chains were found to appear HLA-restricted, with HLA associations seemingly driven largely by CMV exposure. This cohort had only TCR beta chains sequenced, and the lack of alpha or paired-chain data limited which features could be detected. When HLA alleles, especially DR and DQ, strongly co-occurred, attributing TCR associations to individual alleles was difficult. It was suggested by the authors that the approach could potentially be generalized to other disease states and immunological phenotypes. In a later analysis, HLA-associated TCR beta chains were found to be more clonally expanded and to have lower generation probabilities than equally common non-associated chains. Across donors, most TCR sequences were observed very rarely, whereas some public TCRs were present in many individuals. Broadly in line with IMGT annotations, most TCR beta V segments showed up in productive rearrangements about 87% or about 30% of the time in an earlier analysis of 587 of the donors. In a later analysis, some 18,000 TCR beta sequences were associated with specific HLA alleles at a false discovery rate of 0.05. Sequencing depth was assumed to be roughly uniform across donors in the presence/absence analyses, though that assumption may not hold. Linkage disequilibrium might explain the correlated functional status among segregating V segments, but an unknown experimental factor could not be excluded. A later genetic analysis reported fewer N-insertions in productive TCRs among donors in an Asian-associated ancestry cluster than the roughly 700-donor mean. Because counts were too low, about 17 rarely observed V segments, including chromosome 9 orphons, were excluded from the earlier analysis of fewer than 650 of the donors. A cluster of highly shared sequence variants was judged likely to be a technical artifact of the sequencing pipeline. In both the original and validation cohorts, the classifier was reported to diagnose cytomegalovirus status with high specificity and sensitivity. In vitro tests confirmed that a few of the cytomegalovirus-associated TCR beta chains recognize cytomegalovirus antigens. In the study, about 150 TCR beta chains were listed as associated with cytomegalovirus. According to a later analysis, parvovirus B19, influenza, CMV and Epstein-Barr virus appeared linked to several top co-occurrence clusters. A later genetic analysis associated a missense DCLRE1C variant with V-gene and J-gene trimming of TCR beta chains, and an independent cohort replicated the association.

The library was prepared using the immunoSEQ multiplex PCR assay. For the multiplex PCR, a mixture combining 60 forward primers for TCR Vbeta segments and 13 reverse primers for TCR Jbeta segments was used. The CDR3 region of rearranged TCR beta genes was amplified from genomic DNA with a multiplex PCR assay. On the Illumina HiSeq System, the amplified TCR beta libraries were sequenced as 87-base-pair reads. Under the source paper's analysis protocol: In a later analysis, some 80 million unique TCR beta chains were counted across the roughly 670 repertoires, and around 10 million of these chains were shared by at least two donors. A nearest-neighbor algorithm error-corrected the raw reads and collapsed the reads into unique sequences, merging closely related sequences to remove PCR and sequencing errors. To assign V, D and J gene segments, CDR3 sequences were aligned to IMGT reference sequences. For a sequence to be retained, at least a six-nucleotide match to both a V gene segment and a J gene segment was required. A rearrangement was called productive if the CDR3 had no stop codons and remained in frame with V and J, and every other rearrangement was called non-productive. Following IMGT convention, CDR3 was defined as the stretch from the second conserved V-encoded cysteine to the conserved J-encoded phenylalanine. The earlier analysis of 587 of the donors excluded sequences that lacked an unambiguous match to a single V gene segment. An earlier analysis of 587 of the donors called V segments functional above 56.7% productive rearrangements and segregating when the between-donor standard deviation exceeded 5%. A statistical classification framework was built for diagnosing cytomegalovirus status from the catalog of TCR beta chain sequences. V and J gene assignment, in a later analysis, came from comparing TCR nucleotide sequences with IMGT/GENE-DB human TR gene sequences. A later analysis assigned CDR3 sequences and most-parsimonious VDJ recombination scenarios with the TCRdist pipeline. In a later analysis, each TCR beta chain was defined by its CDR3 amino acid sequence together with its V-gene family, and reads lacking a unique V-gene family were excluded. To address suspected cross-contamination and a sequencing artifact, a later analysis removed roughly 640 highly shared, low-generation-probability nucleotide sequences. For each public chain, a later analysis derived a clonal expansion index from normalized ranks of inferred template counts within each repertoire. A later analysis computed generation probabilities with a VDJ recombination model fitted to out-of-frame rearrangements, and checked the results against IGoR. Hypergeometric tests were used in a later analysis to score TCR-TCR, TCR-HLA and TCR-CMV co-occurrence, with a repertoire-size bias correction applied to the TCR pairs. To estimate false discovery rates, a later analysis permuted the HLA or CMV assignments 20 times. In a later analysis, co-occurring TCRs were grouped with DBSCAN, and TCRdist sequence similarity was added when clustering was performed within HLA-allele-positive subsets. Repertoires with fewer than 30,000 or more than 120,000 public chains, plus five repertoires with anomalous nucleotide sharing, were excluded from co-occurrence clustering. TCRdb mirrors the immuneACCESS table, restricted to in-frame sequences. Some clones are absent from its copies; in checked studies, under half trace to an unresolved V gene, and the reason for the others is unknown. V and J calls and clone size are given by that table; D and trimming were obtained from the DNA. For this sample the table gives over 75,000 clones, of which roughly four fifths were detected only once. 3% to 3.5% of the sample rests with the top ten.

The cohort comprised some 730 healthy bone marrow donors. Cohort members were all nominally healthy when sampled, although unrecorded immune exposures were likely present. The donor was CMV seropositive and was included in the group of 250 to 300 seropositive cohort members. A peripheral blood sample was provided by each donor, and peripheral blood mononuclear cells were used for TCR beta sequencing. The Qiagen DNeasy Blood Extraction Kit was used to extract genomic DNA from the blood cell samples. Sequencing used PBMCs. This TCR was sampled from a man in his thirties or forties in good health and CMV-seropositive.

In nucleotides, the sequence is TGTGCCAGCAGCTCTCCCCGGGACAGCTCCTACGAGCAGTACTTC. It encodes CASSSPRDSSYEQYF. The sequence links TRBV7-9 to TRBJ2-7; 7 bases in between match TRBD1. The CDR3 measures 15 amino acids from cysteine to phenylalanine. Only the CDR3 DNA stays, 45 bases, in frame from base 1. Via the germline V gene (reference sequence), CDR1 is SEHNR and CDR2 FQNEAQ. V lost 4 bases and J lost 0 bases, and the count of bases not matched to a germline gene is 6.